These 19 T cell receptor beta chains were sequenced from one sample in a study of T cell responses to AZD1222 COVID-19 vaccine. TCRdb's copy holds only in-frame clones and misses some; the assay was immunoSEQ multiplex PCR. The sample contains approximately 79,000 clones, about 83% of which appear only once. This specimen was peripheral blood, taken 28 days after the second AZD1222 dose. The receptor set was obtained from an adult who received the AZD1222 COVID-19 vaccine.

This clone has just one count. This chain links TRBV6-5 with TRBJ2-5; D is possibly TRBD2 (5 bases). CDR1 MNHEY and CDR2 SVGAGI come from the germline V gene. Trimming shortened V by 10 bases and J by 4 bases, and 13 bases separated the two germline ends. CDR3 length equals 12 residues. The CDR3 is CATSPRGETQYF. The DNA of the CDR3 is TGTGCCACATCCCCTCGGGGAGAGACCCAGTACTTC.

The CDR3, as DNA: TGTGCCAGCAGCCCCGTCCGGGACCGTAACATTCAGTACTTC. It translates to CASSPVRDRNIQYF. V is TRBV6-6 and J is TRBJ2-4; D could derive from TRBD1 or TRBD2 (5 bases each). The CDR3 contains 14 residues. V dropped 6 bases and J dropped 7 bases, with 16 bases sitting between them. CDR1 is MNHNY and CDR2 is SVGAGI in the germline V gene (reference sequence).

For the CDR3, the DNA is TGTGCCAGCAGTTATTCAGGGGGCACCTTCTATGGCTACACCTTC. Protein: CASSYSGGTFYGYTF. The rearrangement joins TRBV6-5 to TRBJ1-2, with 8 bases identical to TRBD1. The germline gives CDR1 MNHEY, CDR2 SVGAGI. V was pared by 3 bases and J by 4 bases, with 7 bases of the junction left unmatched. The CDR3 has 15 residues.

The gene calls are TRBV21-1 and TRBJ2-3. TRBV21-1 counts as a pseudogene. The CDR3 contains 11 residues. CDR3: CASRGTDTQYF. The CDR3 nucleotides are TGTGCCAGCAGAGGAACAGATACGCAGTATTTT.

The chain employs TRBV7-2 and TRBJ1-3; D may be TRBD1 (5 bases). This CDR3 comprises 15 residues. Germline CDR1 reads SGHTA; CDR2 reads FQGNSA. V lost 6 bases to trimming and J lost 2 bases, with 14 bases between them. CDR3 sequence (DNA): TGTGCCAGCAGTCCCCAGGGAGGCACTGGAAACACCATATATTTT. It encodes CASSPQGGTGNTIYF. Variable domain in full (rest from reference TRBV7-2 and TRBJ1-3): GAGVSQSPSNKVTEKGKDVELRCDPISGHTALYWYRQSLGQGLEFLIYFQGNSAPDKSGLPSDRFSAERTGGSVSTLTIQRTQQEDSAVYLCASSPQGGTGNTIYFGEGSWLTVV.

The chain employs TRBV7-9 and TRBJ1-3; 8 nucleotides agree with TRBD1. The CDR3 runs to 16 residues. The trim removed 2 bases at V and 3 bases at J, leaving 6 bases unmatched. Germline V gives CDR1 SEHNR, CDR2 FQNEAQ (reference sequence). CDR3 nucleotide sequence: TGTGCCAGCAGCTTAAGCGTCGGGACAGGTGGAAACACCATATATTTT. Residues: CASSLSVGTGGNTIYF. Drawing the rest from reference TRBV7-9 and TRBJ1-3, the complete variable domain is DTGVSQNPRHKITKRGQNVTFRCDPISEHNRLYWYRQTLGQGPEFLTYFQNEAQLEKSRLLSDRFSAERPKGSFSTLEIQRTEQGDSAMYLCASSLSVGTGGNTIYFGEGSWLTVV.

The chain employs TRBV28 and TRBJ2-7; TRBD1 might be the D (5 bases). The germline V gene has CDR1 MDHEN and CDR2 SYDVKM. This CDR3 contains 10 residues. Trimming took off 8 bases at V and 9 bases at J, with 11 bases between the two ends. Here the CDR3 DNA reads TGTGCCAGCGGGTTGGGGCTGCAGTACTTC. This translates into CASGLGLQYF.

V gene TRBV19 combines with J gene TRBJ2-1; a possible D gene is TRBD2 (6 bases). The CDR3 is 15 amino acids. Germline V lookup: CDR1 LNHDA, CDR2 SQIVND (reference sequence). Trimming shortened V by 3 bases and J by 3 bases, and 12 bases separated the two germline ends. CDR3 sequence: CASSIVGGIYNEQFF. In DNA, the CDR3 is TGTGCCAGTAGTATTGTTGGGGGGATCTACAATGAGCAGTTCTTC. Using reference TRBV19 and TRBJ2-1 for the parts outside the CDR3, the full variable domain is DGGITQSPKYLFRKEGQNVTLSCEQNLNHDAMYWYRQDPGQGLRLIYYSQIVNDFQKGDIAEGYSVSREKKESFPLTVTSAQKNPTAFYLCASSIVGGIYNEQFFGPGTRLTVL.

The chain carries TRBV28 and TRBJ1-5; tentatively, D is TRBD1 (5 bases). CDR3 size: 14 residues. Trimming took 3 bases from V and 2 from J, leaving 8 bases between them. Germline loops: CDR1 MDHEN, CDR2 SYDVKM. The CDR3 reads CASSFSGRNQPQHF. The CDR3 DNA reads as TGTGCCAGCAGTTTTTCGGGACGCAATCAGCCCCAGCATTTT.

The DNA for the CDR3 is TGTGCCAGCAGCTTGGGCCCAGCAAGCAATCAGCCCCAGCATTTT. Its protein is CASSLGPASNQPQHF. The rearrangement uses TRBV11-2 and TRBJ1-5; unclear D gene. CDR1 is SGHAT, CDR2 FQNNGV, per germline. This CDR3 is built from 15 residues. Trimming pared 3 bases from V and 1 base from J, leaving 10 bases between. The whole variable domain, remainder taken from reference TRBV11-2 and TRBJ1-5, is EAGVAQSPRYKIIEKRQSVAFWCNPISGHATLYWYQQILGQGPKLLIQFQNNGVVDDSQLPKDRFSAERLKGVDSTLKIQPAKLEDSAVYLCASSLGPASNQPQHFGDGTRLSIL.

This chain links TRBV15 with TRBJ1-3; D unresolved. This CDR3 is built from 16 residues. CDR1 LNHNV and CDR2 YYDKDF come from the germline V gene (reference sequence). Trimming removed 3 bases at V and 1 base at J, with 13 bases between. This CDR3 is CATSRDGVRSGNTIYF. DNA for the CDR3: TGTGCCACCAGCAGGGACGGGGTCAGGTCTGGAAACACCATATATTTT.

The rearrangement uses TRBV4-1 and TRBJ1-2; TRBD1 might be the D (5 bases). From germline, CDR1 is MGHRA and CDR2 YSYEKL. Trimming shortened V by 0 bases and J by 8 bases, and 19 bases separated the two germline ends. This CDR3 is 16 amino acids long. As DNA, the CDR3 is TGCGCCAGCAGCCAAGATTACTATGGAGGGCGGGACGGCTACACCTTC. It encodes CASSQDYYGGRDGYTF.

The CDR3 DNA is TGCGCCAGCAGCTCAGGGACTAGCGGGAGGTCAACAGATACGCAGTATTTT. This codes for CASSSGTSGRSTDTQYF. The chain recombines TRBV5-1 with TRBJ2-3; 15 positions match TRBD2. This CDR3 comprises 17 residues. Trimming cost V 3 bases and J 3 bases; bases outside gene matches: 5. Per germline, CDR1 SGHRS and CDR2 YFSETQ.

The chain recombines TRBV15 with TRBJ2-5; D tentatively reads TRBD1 or TRBD2 (5 bases each). Per the germline V gene, CDR1 is LNHNV and CDR2 is YYDKDF (reference sequence). V was shortened by 1 base and J by 6 bases, with 15 bases between the two germline ends. The CDR3 is 15 amino acids. The CDR3 coding sequence is TGTGCCACCAGCAGAGTAACCGGGACGGAGAAGACCCAGTACTTC. Its translation: CATSRVTGTEKTQYF.

V and J are TRBV3-1 (or the pseudogene TRBV3-2) and TRBJ2-2, with a weak D call TRBD2 (6 bases). Germline V CDR1 and CDR2: LGHDT, YNNKEL (reference sequence). The CDR3 totals 14 residues. Trimming stripped 4 bases from V and 6 bases from J, with 12 bases between. The CDR3 DNA reads TGTGCCAGCAGCCCCCCTTGGGGGGCCGGGGAGCTGTTTTTT. This encodes CASSPPWGAGELFF.

This sequence joins TRBV3-1 (or the pseudogene TRBV3-2) and TRBJ2-3; weak D call: TRBD2 (5 bases). V lost 4 bases and J 0 bases, leaving 17 bases between the germline ends. The CDR3 loop spans 17 amino acids. CDR1 LGHDT and CDR2 YNNKEL come from the germline V gene (reference sequence). CDR3 DNA sequence: TGTGCCAGCAGCCCCGCGGTTTGGCGGACTAGCACAGATACGCAGTATTTT. It is translated as CASSPAVWRTSTDTQYF.

The rearrangement uses TRBV29-1 and TRBJ1-1, with D perhaps TRBD1 (6 bases). Germline V CDR1 and CDR2: SQVTM, ANQGSEA. The CDR3 extends over 14 amino acids. Trimming cost V 3 bases and J 4 bases, with 15 bases left between them. The CDR3 nucleotides read TGCAGCGTTGACCTAGGAGGAGGGGGCACTGAAGCTTTCTTT. This gives the protein CSVDLGGGGTEAFF.

The J gene is TRBJ1-5, the V gene TRBV28; the D gene is possibly TRBD1 (5 bases). V was clipped by 5 bases and J by 10 bases, with 12 bases between them. The V gene's germline CDR1 is MDHEN and CDR2 SYDVKM. This CDR3 contains 12 residues. The CDR3 nucleotides read TGTGCCAGCAGTCGCAGGGATTTCCCCCAGCATTTT. Its protein product is CASSRRDFPQHF.

This chain links TRBV28 with TRBJ2-3; 9 bases are a match to TRBD1. Trimming at V came to 3 bases and at J to 4 bases, leaving 2 bases not matched to a gene. The germline CDR1 and CDR2 sequences are MDHEN and SYDVKM. CDR3 size: 14 residues. In DNA, the CDR3 is TGTGCCAGCAGTTTGGGACAGGGTCCAGATACGCAGTATTTT. It encodes CASSLGQGPDTQYF.